This T cell receptor (beta chain) is drawn from a study of response to subunit inactivated influenza vaccine. Study conclusions and caveats: New T cells are recruited in small numbers by each seasonal influenza vaccination, according to the authors' suggestion.

For this clonotype: What it binds is unknown.

MiXCR, applied by TCRdb to the RT-PCR reads, yields one record per CDR3 protein. This sample has 530,000 or so distinct CDR3 sequences, with approximately 15% found just once. Germline lookup yields CDR1 MNHEY and CDR2 SVGAGI. V was pared by 2 bases and J by 8 bases, with 19 bases between. This CDR3 spans 16 amino acids. The TCR was taken from a man between 45 and 60 years old who received an inactivated influenza vaccine. The material was PBMCs from blood, obtained 11 to 12 days after vaccination. The chain recombines TRBV6-5 with TRBJ2-1; D uncertain. The CDR3 region is CASSYQPADPVDEQFF. The CDR3 DNA sequence: TGTGCCAGCAGTTACCAACCAGCTGACCCGGTCGATGAGCAGTTCTTC.